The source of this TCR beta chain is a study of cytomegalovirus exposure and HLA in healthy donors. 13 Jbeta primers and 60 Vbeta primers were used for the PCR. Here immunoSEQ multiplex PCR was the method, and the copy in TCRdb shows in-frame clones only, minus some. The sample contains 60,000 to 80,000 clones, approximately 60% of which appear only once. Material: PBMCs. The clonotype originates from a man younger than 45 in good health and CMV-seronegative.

For the CDR3, the DNA is TGTGCCAGCAGCCACTCCGGGACTAGGTCAACAGATACGCAGTATTTT. This translates into CASSHSGTRSTDTQYF. The chain employs TRBV7-3 and TRBJ2-3, with TRBD2 matching over 8 bases. The V gene's germline CDR1 is SGHTA and CDR2 FQGTGA. Trimming removed 5 bases from V and 3 bases from J; junction bases left unmatched: 10. The CDR3 consists of 16 residues.